The TCR beta chain described here comes from a study of early stage breast cancer tumors (TCRdb year 2017). General notes on the study: Of the 15 or so invasive breast tumors, approximately 11 were found to be estrogen receptor-positive, progesterone receptor-positive and HER2-negative. About 65% of the 12 ER+/PR+/HER2- tumors were invasive ductal carcinomas, while the other four were invasive lobular carcinomas. A read coverage of roughly 10-fold per sample was achieved on average. A total of around 3 million templates, representing almost 1,100,000 unique clonotypes, were detected across all samples.

Each sample was amplified in two independent genomic DNA replicates, using roughly 0.51 ug for blood and 1.5 ug for tumor or normal breast. Following the manufacturer's instructions, the ImmunoSeq Intro kit was used to carry out TCRB sequencing on genomic DNA. Multiplex PCR ran 30 to 40 cycles with proprietary primers and spike-in control sequences for absolute quantification. Single-end 150-bp reads were used to sequence an 87-bp fragment spanning the CDR3 and the flanking V and J genes. Each lane of an Illumina MiSeq running version 3.0 chemistry carried seven multiplexed samples, with two replicates apiece. On the authors' methods: The vendor's proprietary pipeline handled the raw data processing, merging both replicates into a single result for each sample. A clonotype was defined as productive rearrangements that share the same V-gene family, CDR3 amino acid sequence and J-gene segment. Clonality was computed as 1 minus the normalized Shannon entropy (Pielou evenness) of TCRB abundances. T cell density was estimated as total templates divided by the number of input cells, with the number of input cells inferred from the DNA input amount. Recon was used with default parameters to estimate total repertoire diversity and clonality. A clonotype was considered tumor-enriched if its abundance in tumor exceeded 0.1% and was at least 32-fold higher than its abundance in normal breast. Imported from immuneACCESS, the table was reduced by TCRdb to in-frame sequences with V and J called. These copies leave out some clones; in studies compared against another copy, an unresolved V gene accounts for under half, and the cause of the remainder is not known. That table is the source of V, J and clone size, and D and trimming were worked out from the DNA. The sample table holds tens of thousands of clones, of which just over 90% were seen once. The ten largest account for 5% of the sample.

The study profiled bulk TCR beta-chain repertoires in matched peripheral blood, tumor and adjacent normal breast tissue taken from about 16 patients with early-stage breast cancer. Before surgery, about 4.5-10 mL of whole blood was collected into EDTA tubes and then processed within 2 hours. Peripheral blood mononuclear cells were isolated by Ficoll-Paque centrifugation in SepMate-50 tubes. PBMCs were cryopreserved in aliquots of about 1.7 to 4.5 million cells in around 90% FBS with approximately 10% DMSO and kept in liquid nitrogen. The Qiagen AllPrep DNA/RNA Mini kit was used for genomic DNA extraction. To note about this clone: Which antigen it targets is not known. No quality values exist for individual bases; no much larger clone is one base distant.

The CDR3 holds 13 amino acids from the cysteine to the phenylalanine. Only CDR3 DNA is held: 39 bases, read in frame from base 1. V lost 6 bases and J lost 4 bases; the stretch between them is 12 bases long. The germline V gene gives CDR1 as MNHEY and CDR2 as SVGAGI. Study-wide findings and limitations: Analysis by tumor subtype was prevented by the small cohort size. Approximately 2.5-fold higher T cell density and higher clonality were observed in tumors than in adjacent normal breast tissue. Sequencing bulk genomic DNA from unsorted cells could not capture chain pairing or functional markers like CD4, CD8 and FOXP3. Enriched TCRB sequences shared across patients were mostly commonly generated sequences, unlikely to play an important role in the tumor microenvironment. Repertoires from blood and normal breast were more alike than repertoires from blood and tumor, and in about 90% of the 16 patients, comparing each tissue with blood separated tumor from normal.

In this chain, TRBV6-5 is recombined with TRBJ1-2; the D segment could be TRBD1, given 6 matching bases. This sequence originates from an older person with breast cancer. Sequencing input: blood. The DNA sequence follows: TGTGCCAGCAGCCCAGGGGCCGCCTATGGCTACACCTTC. Its translation reads: CASSPGAAYGYTF.